This note documents a single T cell receptor beta chain sequence. Trimming at V came to 0 bases and at J to 7 bases, leaving 6 bases not matched to a gene. The CDR3 is 16 amino acids. Germline V CDR1 and CDR2: SGHTA, FQGNSA. This record comes from a study of blood T cell repertoires in COVID-19. Ages ranged from roughly 18 to 100 years, with residence in about 23 US areas. In assigning cohorts, the study relied on participant-reported clinical history. Recovery meant two consecutive negative NP/OP PCR tests, professional clearance, or resolved symptoms. Original data processing: From reference gene primer amplification, estimates of nucleated cell counts were derived. The protocol was immunoSEQ multiplex PCR, while the TCRdb copy is restricted to in-frame clones and leaves out a portion. That table furnishes V, J and clone size, whereas the DNA furnished D and trimming. The sample records a few hundred thousand clones, about nine tenths being singletons.

This sequence joins TRBV7-2 and TRBJ1-4, with 9 bases identical to TRBD1. The receptor comes from a young man who had recovered from COVID-19. The sequencing input was PBMCs or T cells enriched from blood (not recorded which). As DNA, the CDR3 is TGTGCCAGCAGCTTAGCCCCGACAGGGGGTCCTGAAAAACTGTTTTTT. It codes for CASSLAPTGGPEKLFF.